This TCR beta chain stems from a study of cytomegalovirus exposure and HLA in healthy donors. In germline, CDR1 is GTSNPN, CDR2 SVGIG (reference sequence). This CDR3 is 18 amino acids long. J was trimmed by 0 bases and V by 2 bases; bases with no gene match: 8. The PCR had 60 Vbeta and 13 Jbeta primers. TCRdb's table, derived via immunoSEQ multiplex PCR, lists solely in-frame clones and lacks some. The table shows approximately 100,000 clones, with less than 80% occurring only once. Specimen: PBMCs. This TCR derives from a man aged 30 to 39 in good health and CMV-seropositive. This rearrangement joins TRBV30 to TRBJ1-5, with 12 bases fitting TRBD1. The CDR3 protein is CAWSRDRGLPVSNQPQHF. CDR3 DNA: TGTGCCTGGAGTAGGGACAGGGGGCTACCCGTTAGCAATCAGCCCCAGCATTTT.